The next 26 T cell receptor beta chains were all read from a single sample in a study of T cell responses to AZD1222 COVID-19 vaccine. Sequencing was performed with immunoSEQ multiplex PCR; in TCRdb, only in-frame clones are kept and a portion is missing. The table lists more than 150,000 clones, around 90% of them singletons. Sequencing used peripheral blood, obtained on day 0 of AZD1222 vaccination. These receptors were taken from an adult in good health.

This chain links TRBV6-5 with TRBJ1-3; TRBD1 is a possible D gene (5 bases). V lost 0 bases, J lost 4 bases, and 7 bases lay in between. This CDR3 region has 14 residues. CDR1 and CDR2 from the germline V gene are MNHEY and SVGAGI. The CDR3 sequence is CASSYSGPGNTIYF. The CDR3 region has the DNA TGTGCCAGCAGTTACTCGGGACCCGGAAACACCATATATTTT.

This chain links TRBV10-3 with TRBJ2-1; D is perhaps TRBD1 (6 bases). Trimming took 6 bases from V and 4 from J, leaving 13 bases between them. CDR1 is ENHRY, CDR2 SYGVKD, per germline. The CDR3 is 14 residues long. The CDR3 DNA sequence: TGTGCCATCAGGGGGGCGGACGAATACAATGAGCAGTTCTTC. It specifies CAIRGADEYNEQFF.

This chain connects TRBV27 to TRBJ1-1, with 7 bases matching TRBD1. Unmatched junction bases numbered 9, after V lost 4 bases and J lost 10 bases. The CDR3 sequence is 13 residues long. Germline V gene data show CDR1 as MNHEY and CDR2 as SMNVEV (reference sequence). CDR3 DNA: TGTGCCAGCAGTTACTCGACCAGGGGGGTAGCTTTCTTT. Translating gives CASSYSTRGVAFF.

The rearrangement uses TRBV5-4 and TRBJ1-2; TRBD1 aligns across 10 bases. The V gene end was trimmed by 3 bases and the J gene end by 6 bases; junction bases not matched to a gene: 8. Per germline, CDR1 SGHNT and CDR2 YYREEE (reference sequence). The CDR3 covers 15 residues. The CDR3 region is CASSSATGGWHGYTF. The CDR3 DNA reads TGTGCCAGCAGCTCCGCGACAGGGGGCTGGCATGGCTACACCTTC.

The CDR3 sequence is CAWRGTGAMNTEAFF. The CDR3 region has the DNA TGTGCCTGGAGGGGGACAGGGGCCATGAACACTGAAGCTTTCTTT. The chain employs TRBV30 and TRBJ1-1, with 10 bases lining up with TRBD1. V trimming: 3 bases; J trimming: 0 bases; junction bases outside the gene matches: 4. This CDR3 region has 15 residues. Germline V lookup: CDR1 GTSNPN, CDR2 SVGIG (reference sequence).

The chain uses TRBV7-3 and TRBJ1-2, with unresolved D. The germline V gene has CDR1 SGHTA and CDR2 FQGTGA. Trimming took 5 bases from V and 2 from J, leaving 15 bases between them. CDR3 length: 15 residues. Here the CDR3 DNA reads TGTGCCAGCAGCCCGACTCGGGCAGACAACTATGGCTACACCTTC. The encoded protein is CASSPTRADNYGYTF.

CDR3 amino acids: CASSTQGAQTEAFF. CDR3 nucleotides: TGTGCCAGTAGTACACAGGGGGCACAAACTGAAGCTTTCTTT. The chain uses TRBV19 and TRBJ1-1; 9 bases are a match to TRBD1. Trimming at V came to 4 bases and at J to 5 bases, leaving 5 bases not matched to a gene. The germline CDR1 and CDR2 sequences are LNHDA and SQIVND (reference sequence). This CDR3 is 14 amino acids long. The full variable domain, its missing parts supplied by reference TRBV19 and TRBJ1-1, is DGGITQSPKYLFRKEGQNVTLSCEQNLNHDAMYWYRQDPGQGLRLIYYSQIVNDFQKGDIAEGYSVSREKKESFPLTVTSAQKNPTAFYLCASSTQGAQTEAFFGQGTRLTVV.

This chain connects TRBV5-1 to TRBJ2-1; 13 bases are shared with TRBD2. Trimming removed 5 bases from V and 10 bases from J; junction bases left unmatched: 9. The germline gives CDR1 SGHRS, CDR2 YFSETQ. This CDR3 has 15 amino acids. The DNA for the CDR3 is TGCGCCAGCAGTTCAGGGACTAGCGGGGTAGCGGAGCAGTTCTTC. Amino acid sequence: CASSSGTSGVAEQFF.

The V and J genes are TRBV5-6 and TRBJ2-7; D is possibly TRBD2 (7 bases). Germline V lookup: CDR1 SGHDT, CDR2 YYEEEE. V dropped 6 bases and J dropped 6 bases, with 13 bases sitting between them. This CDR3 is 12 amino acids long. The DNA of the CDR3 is TGTGCCAGCACGGGGGAGGGGGGCGAGCAGTACTTC. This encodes CASTGEGGEQYF. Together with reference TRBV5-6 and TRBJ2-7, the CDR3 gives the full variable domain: DAGVTQSPTHLIKTRGQQVTLRCSPKSGHDTVSWYQQALGQGPQFIFQYYEEEERQRGNFPDRFSGHQFPNYSSELNVNALLLGDSALYLCASTGEGGEQYFGPGTRLTVT.

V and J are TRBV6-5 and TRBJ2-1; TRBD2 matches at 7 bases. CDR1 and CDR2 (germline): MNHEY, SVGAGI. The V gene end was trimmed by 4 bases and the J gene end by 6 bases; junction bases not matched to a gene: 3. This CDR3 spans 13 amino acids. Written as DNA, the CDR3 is TGTGCCAGCAGTTTGAGACTAGCCAATGAGCAGTTCTTC. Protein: CASSLRLANEQFF.

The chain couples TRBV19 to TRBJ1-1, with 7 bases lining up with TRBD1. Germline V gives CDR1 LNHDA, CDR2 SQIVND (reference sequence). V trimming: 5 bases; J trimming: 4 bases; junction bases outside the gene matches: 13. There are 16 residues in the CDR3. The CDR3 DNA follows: TGTGCCAGTAGTGGAAACAGGGGCCCGGGGGGCACTGAAGCTTTCTTT. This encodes CASSGNRGPGGTEAFF.

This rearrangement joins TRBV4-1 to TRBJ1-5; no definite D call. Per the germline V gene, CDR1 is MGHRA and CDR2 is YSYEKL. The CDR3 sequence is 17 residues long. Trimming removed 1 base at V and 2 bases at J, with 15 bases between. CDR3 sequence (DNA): TGCGCCAGCAGCCAAGTTGAAGGGAAACCGGGCAATCAGCCCCAGCATTTT. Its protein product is CASSQVEGKPGNQPQHF.

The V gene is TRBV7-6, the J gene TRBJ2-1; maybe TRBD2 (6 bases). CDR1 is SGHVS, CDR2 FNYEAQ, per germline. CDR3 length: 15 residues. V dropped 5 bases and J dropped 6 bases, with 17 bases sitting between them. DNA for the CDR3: TGTGCCAGCAGCCCAAGTGGGGGGTTCGTCAATGAGCAGTTCTTC. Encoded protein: CASSPSGGFVNEQFF.

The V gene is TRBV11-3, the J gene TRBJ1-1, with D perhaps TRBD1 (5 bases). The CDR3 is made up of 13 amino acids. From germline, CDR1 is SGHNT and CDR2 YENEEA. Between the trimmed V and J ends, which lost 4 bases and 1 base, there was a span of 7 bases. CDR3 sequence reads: CASSSGQNTEAFF. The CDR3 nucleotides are TGTGCCAGCAGCTCCGGACAGAACACTGAAGCTTTCTTT.

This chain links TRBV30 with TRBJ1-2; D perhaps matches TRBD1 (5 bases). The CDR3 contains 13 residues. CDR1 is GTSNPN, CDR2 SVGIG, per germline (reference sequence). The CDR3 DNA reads TGTGTAAACGAACCACGGGGGAGGGATGGCTACACCTTC. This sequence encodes CVNEPRGRDGYTF.

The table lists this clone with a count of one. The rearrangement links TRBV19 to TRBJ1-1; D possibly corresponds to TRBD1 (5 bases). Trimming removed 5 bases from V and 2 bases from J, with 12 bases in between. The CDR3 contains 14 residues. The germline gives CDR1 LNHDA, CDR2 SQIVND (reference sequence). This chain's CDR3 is CASSRGDLNTEAFF. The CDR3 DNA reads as TGTGCCAGTAGTCGGGGGGATTTAAACACTGAAGCTTTCTTT.

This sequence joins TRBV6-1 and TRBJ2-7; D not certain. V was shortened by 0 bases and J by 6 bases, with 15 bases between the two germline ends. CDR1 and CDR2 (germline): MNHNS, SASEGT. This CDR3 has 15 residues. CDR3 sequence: CASSEAVMRPLEQYF. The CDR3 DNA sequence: TGTGCCAGCAGTGAAGCCGTAATGAGGCCCCTCGAGCAGTACTTC.

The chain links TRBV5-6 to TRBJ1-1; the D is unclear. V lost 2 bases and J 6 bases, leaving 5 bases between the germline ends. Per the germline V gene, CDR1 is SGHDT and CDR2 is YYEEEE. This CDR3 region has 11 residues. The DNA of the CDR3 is TGTGCCAGCAGCTTCCAGTCTGAAGCTTTCTTT. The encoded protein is CASSFQSEAFF.

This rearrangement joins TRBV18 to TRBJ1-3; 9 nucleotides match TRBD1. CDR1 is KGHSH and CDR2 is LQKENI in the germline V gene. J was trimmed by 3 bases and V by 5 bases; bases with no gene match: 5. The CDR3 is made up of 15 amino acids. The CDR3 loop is CASSSDRGDGNTIYF. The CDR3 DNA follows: TGTGCCAGCTCATCGGACAGGGGAGATGGAAACACCATATATTTT.

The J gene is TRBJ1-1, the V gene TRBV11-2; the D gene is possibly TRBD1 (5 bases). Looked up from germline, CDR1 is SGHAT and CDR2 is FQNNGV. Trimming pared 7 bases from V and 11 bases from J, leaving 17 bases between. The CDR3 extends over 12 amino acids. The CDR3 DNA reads TGTGCCAGCATCGTTAGGGGCAGGGAGGCTTTCTTT. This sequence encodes CASIVRGREAFF.

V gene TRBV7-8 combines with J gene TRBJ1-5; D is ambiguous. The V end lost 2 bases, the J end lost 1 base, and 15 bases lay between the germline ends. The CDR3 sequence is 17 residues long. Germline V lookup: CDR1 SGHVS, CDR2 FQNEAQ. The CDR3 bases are TGTGCCAGCAGCTTATCTGGAGGGATGGAGAGCAATCAGCCCCAGCATTTT. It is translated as CASSLSGGMESNQPQHF.

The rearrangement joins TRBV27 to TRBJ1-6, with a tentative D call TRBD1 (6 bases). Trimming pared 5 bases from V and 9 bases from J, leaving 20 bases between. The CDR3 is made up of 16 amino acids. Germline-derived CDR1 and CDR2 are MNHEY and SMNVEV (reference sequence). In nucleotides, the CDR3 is TGTGCCAGCAGTCCCCAGGGCAGGGGATCGGGTTCACCCCTCCACTTT. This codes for CASSPQGRGSGSPLHF.

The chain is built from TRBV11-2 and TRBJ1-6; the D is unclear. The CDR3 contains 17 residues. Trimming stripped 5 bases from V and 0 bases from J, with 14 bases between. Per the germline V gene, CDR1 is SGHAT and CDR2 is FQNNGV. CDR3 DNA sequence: TGTGCCAGCAGCCCGGCCCCGACATACTCCTATAATTCACCCCTCCACTTT. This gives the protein CASSPAPTYSYNSPLHF.

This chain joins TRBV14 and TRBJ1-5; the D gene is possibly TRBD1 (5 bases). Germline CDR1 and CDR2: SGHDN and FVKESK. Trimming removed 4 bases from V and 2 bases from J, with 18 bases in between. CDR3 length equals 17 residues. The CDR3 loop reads CASSPPGHKGGNQPQHF. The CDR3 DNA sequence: TGTGCCAGCAGCCCACCGGGTCACAAAGGGGGCAATCAGCCCCAGCATTTT.

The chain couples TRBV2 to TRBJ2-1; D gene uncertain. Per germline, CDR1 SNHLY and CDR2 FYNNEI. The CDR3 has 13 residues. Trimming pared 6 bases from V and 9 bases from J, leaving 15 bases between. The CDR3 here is CASRPSFESEQFF. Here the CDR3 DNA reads TGTGCCAGCAGGCCTTCTTTTGAGAGTGAGCAGTTCTTC.

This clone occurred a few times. Here the CDR3 reads CASSLTGGPNTEAFF. Here the CDR3 DNA reads TGTGCCAGCAGCTTAACGGGGGGCCCGAACACTGAAGCTTTCTTT. This sequence joins TRBV7-3 and TRBJ1-1, with D possibly matching TRBD1 (6 bases). The CDR3 spans 15 residues. Germline V lookup: CDR1 SGHTA, CDR2 FQGTGA. V lost 0 bases and J lost 1, with 9 bases in between.